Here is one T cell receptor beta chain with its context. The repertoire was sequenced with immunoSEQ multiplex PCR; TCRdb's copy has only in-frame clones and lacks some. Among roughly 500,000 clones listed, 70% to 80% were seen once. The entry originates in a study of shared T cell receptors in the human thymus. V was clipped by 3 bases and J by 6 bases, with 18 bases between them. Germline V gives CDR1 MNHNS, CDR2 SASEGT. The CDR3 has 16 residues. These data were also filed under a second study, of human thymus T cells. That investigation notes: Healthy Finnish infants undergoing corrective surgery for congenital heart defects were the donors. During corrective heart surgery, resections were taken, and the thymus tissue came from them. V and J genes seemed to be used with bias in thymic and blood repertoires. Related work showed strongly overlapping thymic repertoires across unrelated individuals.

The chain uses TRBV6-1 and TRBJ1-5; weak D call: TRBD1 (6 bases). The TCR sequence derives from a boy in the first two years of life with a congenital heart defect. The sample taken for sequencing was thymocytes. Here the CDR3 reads CASSDSDRQGFQPQHF. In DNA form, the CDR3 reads TGTGCCAGCAGTGATTCTGACAGGCAGGGTTTTCAGCCCCAGCATTTT.